This T cell receptor beta chain is from a study of metastatic and nonmetastatic thyroid tumors. Across the whole study: Patients with malignant and benign thyroid disease provided blood and tumor or nodule tissue, whose repertoires were compared. General study findings and limits: Patients with malignant thyroid tumors reportedly had significantly higher TCR beta diversity than those with benign nodules, in blood and tumor.

About this clone itself: Its antigen is not identified.

Study processing details: Across clinicopathological groups, CDR3 differences served as the basis for building a distant-metastasis classifier for papillary thyroid cancer. From the PCR reads, TCRdb re-called clones with MiXCR. The V and J calls were not made by the authors but by TCRdb's processing. The table has some 10,000 clones, 28% seen once. Patients underwent thyroid surgery, and none had received any treatment before it. This CDR3 spans 13 amino acids. Germline CDR1 is SGHRS and CDR2 is YFSETQ. With V trimmed by 4 bases and J by 7 bases, 3 bases remained unmatched. The specimen was tumor tissue. The receptor was derived from a male donor with papillary thyroid cancer or a benign thyroid nodule (not recorded which). Some clones in this sample may be carry-over from other donors' samples. The rearrangement uses TRBV5-1 and TRBJ1-5; 9 nucleotides align to TRBD1. The CDR3, as DNA: TGCGCCAGCAGCCCGGGACAGGGACAGCCCCAGCATTTT. Translating gives CASSPGQGQPQHF.